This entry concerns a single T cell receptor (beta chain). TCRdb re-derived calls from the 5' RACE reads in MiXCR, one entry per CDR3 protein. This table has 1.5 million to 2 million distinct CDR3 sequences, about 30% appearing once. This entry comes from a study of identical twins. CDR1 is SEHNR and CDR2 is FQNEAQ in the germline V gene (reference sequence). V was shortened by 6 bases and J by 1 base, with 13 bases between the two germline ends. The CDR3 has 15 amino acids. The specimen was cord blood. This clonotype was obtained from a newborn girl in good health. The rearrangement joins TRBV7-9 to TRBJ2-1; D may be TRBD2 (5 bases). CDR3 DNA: TGTGCCAGCAGTTATAGTGTAGCGTCCTACAATGAGCAGTTCTTC. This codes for CASSYSVASYNEQFF.